This entry describes one T cell receptor (beta chain). This sample is drawn from a study of response to subunit inactivated influenza vaccine. TCRdb processed the RT-PCR reads anew with MiXCR; each CDR3 protein has one entry. The repertoire has a few hundred thousand distinct CDR3 sequences, over 9% of them found once; the top ten carry roughly 11%. This sample was shared with a second study, whose subject was T cells expressing NK-cell markers. From that report: Making the TCR beta cDNA relied on 5'RACE template switching with UMIs. Sorted CD3+CD56+NKG2C+, CD3+CD56+NKG2C- and CD3+CD56-NKG2C+ T-cell subsets were beta-chain profiled.

The receptor was derived from a man between 45 and 60 years old who received an inactivated influenza vaccine. Sequencing used PBMCs from blood, obtained on the day of vaccination.

The CDR3 reads CASSSSHRGADTQYF. DNA of the CDR3: TGTGCCAGCAGCTCATCCCACAGGGGAGCAGATACGCAGTATTTT. V is TRBV6-1 and J is TRBJ2-3; TRBD1 agrees at 7 bases. Germline CDR1 and CDR2: MNHNS and SASEGT. V was clipped by 6 bases and J by 4 bases; unmatched bases: 10. The CDR3 extends over 15 amino acids.